The rows below give T cell receptor beta chains drawn from one sample of a study of Ad26.COV2.S vaccination and SARS-CoV-2 variants. The repertoire was sequenced with immunoSEQ multiplex PCR; TCRdb's copy has only in-frame clones and lacks some. The sample lists some 350,000 clones; 92% were seen once. Here the sequenced sample was peripheral blood, taken after recovery from COVID-19. The receptor set was obtained from a human donor who had recovered from COVID-19. Each CDR3 is given with its conserved first and last residue. Each record gives: clone size, V gene, D gene, J gene, CDR3 DNA, CDR3 protein. The D gene is left open where the match is weak. Some rows mark clone size as missing; the rest say once, few, many or name a class of expanded clone.

size: NA; V: TRBV9; D: NA; J: TRBJ1-1; DNA: TGTGCCAGCGGACGACCGACCACGGAGGGGGAAGCTTTCTTT; CDR3: CASGRPTTEGEAFF
size: NA; V: TRBV7-8; D: TRBD1; J: TRBJ2-7; DNA: TGTGCCAGCAGCTTAGCGCCCCTATGGCAGGGGGCTTACGAGCAGTACTTC; CDR3: CASSLAPLWQGAYEQYF
size: NA; V: TRBV9; D: TRBD1; J: TRBJ2-1; DNA: TGTGCCAGCAGCACCGGACAGGGCTTCAATGAGCAGTTCTTC; CDR3: CASSTGQGFNEQFF
size: NA; V: TRBV7-2; D: NA; J: TRBJ2-1; DNA: TGTGCCAGCAGCCCAGAGGGGGTTCCGTCCTACAATGAGCAGTTCTTC; CDR3: CASSPEGVPSYNEQFF
size: NA; V: TRBV6-4; D: NA; J: TRBJ1-6; DNA: TGTGCCAGCAGACCGGACAGCGCTCAAAATTCACCCCTCCACTTT; CDR3: CASRPDSAQNSPLHF
size: NA; V: TRBV13; D: NA; J: TRBJ1-1; DNA: TGTGCCAGCAGCTTAGGCCGTCAAACTGAAGCTTTCTTT; CDR3: CASSLGRQTEAFF
size: NA; V: TRBV6-5; D: TRBD2; J: TRBJ2-3; DNA: TGTGCCAGCAGCCGAAGCGGGGAAGATACGCAGTATTTT; CDR3: CASSRSGEDTQYF
size: NA; V: TRBV5-6; D: NA; J: TRBJ2-3; DNA: TGTGCCAGCAGCCCCGGTTCTCTGACGTCGACGCAGTATTTT; CDR3: CASSPGSLTSTQYF
size: NA; V: TRBV5-1; D: TRBD1; J: TRBJ1-2; DNA: TGCGCCAGCAGCTTGGAGGAGGGGGCCGGCGGTGGCTACACCTTC; CDR3: CASSLEEGAGGGYTF
size: NA; V: TRBV6-6; D: NA; J: TRBJ1-2; DNA: TGTGCCGGAAGCGGCAGACAGCGAGGGTATGGCTACACCTTC; CDR3: CAGSGRQRGYGYTF
size: NA; V: TRBV5-6; D: TRBD1; J: TRBJ1-5; DNA: TGTGCCAGCAGCTTCGGGACAGGGGTACAGCCCCAGCATTTT; CDR3: CASSFGTGVQPQHF
size: NA; V: TRBV15; D: NA; J: TRBJ1-5; DNA: TGTGCCACCAGCAGAGATATAGGGAGCAATCAGCCCCAGCATTTT; CDR3: CATSRDIGSNQPQHF
size: NA; V: TRBV5-4; D: NA; J: TRBJ1-4; DNA: TGTGCCAGCAGCGCTCCAGGGGTCGCTAATGAAAAACTGTTTTTT; CDR3: CASSAPGVANEKLFF
size: NA; V: TRBV27; D: NA; J: TRBJ2-5; DNA: TGTGCCAGCAGTTTTCTGGGGCAAGAGACCCAGTACTTC; CDR3: CASSFLGQETQYF
size: NA; V: TRBV6-2/TRBV6-3; D: TRBD1; J: TRBJ2-2; DNA: TGTGCCAGCAGCTGGACAGGGCTCGGGGAGCTGTTTTTT; CDR3: CASSWTGLGELFF
size: NA; V: TRBV4-1; D: NA; J: TRBJ2-5; DNA: TGCGCCAGCAGCCCCATATCCGGACAGCGCCAAGAGACCCAGTACTTC; CDR3: CASSPISGQRQETQYF
size: NA; V: TRBV6-4; D: NA; J: TRBJ1-2; DNA: TGTGCCAGCAGTGAGGGTCGGGGAGAGAAGGACTATGGCTACACCTTC; CDR3: CASSEGRGEKDYGYTF
size: NA; V: TRBV5-4; D: NA; J: TRBJ1-3; DNA: TGTGCCAGCAGCTTCTATCAGCCCTTACTCTCTGGAAACACCATATATTTT; CDR3: CASSFYQPLLSGNTIYF
size: NA; V: TRBV7-2; D: NA; J: TRBJ2-1; DNA: TGTGCCAGCAGCCCGATAGGACGACAGATACTCTCCTACAATGAGCAGTTCTTC; CDR3: CASSPIGRQILSYNEQFF
size: NA; V: TRBV2; D: TRBD1; J: TRBJ2-1; DNA: TGTGCCAGCAGTGTAGGGACAGGGGGTTCCTACAATGAGCAGTTCTTC; CDR3: CASSVGTGGSYNEQFF
size: once; V: TRBV5-4; D: TRBD2; J: TRBJ2-7; DNA: TGTGCCAGCAGCTTGTTGGGACTAGGGGAGCAGTACTTC; CDR3: CASSLLGLGEQYF
size: few; V: TRBV7-9; D: NA; J: TRBJ2-7; DNA: TGTGCCAGCAGCCGTACGACAGGATCCTACGAGCAGTACTTC; CDR3: CASSRTTGSYEQYF
size: NA; V: TRBV14; D: NA; J: TRBJ1-2; DNA: TGTGCCAGCAGCCAAGTTCAGGGCTATGGCTACACCTTC; CDR3: CASSQVQGYGYTF
size: NA; V: TRBV5-1; D: TRBD1; J: TRBJ2-3; DNA: TGCGCCAGCAGCTTCACAGGGGCAGATACGCAGTATTTT; CDR3: CASSFTGADTQYF
size: NA; V: TRBV6-1; D: NA; J: TRBJ2-1; DNA: TGTGCCAGCAGTGAAAATCGGGACAATGAGCAGTTCTTC; CDR3: CASSENRDNEQFF
size: NA; V: TRBV29-1; D: NA; J: TRBJ1-1; DNA: TGCAGCGTTGACGGGGTGGCCGACCCTGAAGCTTTCTTT; CDR3: CSVDGVADPEAFF
size: NA; V: TRBV12-3/TRBV12-4; D: NA; J: TRBJ1-5; DNA: TGTGCCAGCAGTATCGGGGCGGGGCCCCAGCATTTT; CDR3: CASSIGAGPQHF
size: NA; V: TRBV6-4; D: NA; J: TRBJ1-6; DNA: TGTGCCAGCAGTGACTCGACGAGCCTTAATTCACCCCTCCACTTT; CDR3: CASSDSTSLNSPLHF
size: NA; V: TRBV6-5; D: TRBD1; J: TRBJ1-2; DNA: TGTGCCAGCAGTCCCCTAGGGACAGGGAATGGCTACACCTTC; CDR3: CASSPLGTGNGYTF
size: NA; V: TRBV3-1/TRBV3-2; D: TRBD1; J: TRBJ2-1; DNA: TGTGCCAGCAGCCAAGACGACAGGGGGAACAATGAGCAGTTCTTC; CDR3: CASSQDDRGNNEQFF
size: NA; V: TRBV7-9; D: NA; J: TRBJ2-6; DNA: TGTGCCAGCAGCTCGGGACTCGGACAGGCGAACTCTGGGGCCAACGTCCTGACTTTC; CDR3: CASSSGLGQANSGANVLTF
size: NA; V: TRBV15; D: NA; J: TRBJ1-1; DNA: TGTGCCACCAGCAGGCTCTCAATGAACACTGAAGCTTTCTTT; CDR3: CATSRLSMNTEAFF
size: NA; V: TRBV5-4; D: NA; J: TRBJ1-6; DNA: TGTGCCAGCCGGGCAGGAACGGTAAATTCACCCCTCCACTTT; CDR3: CASRAGTVNSPLHF
size: few; V: TRBV9; D: NA; J: TRBJ1-2; DNA: TGTGCCAGCAGCGTAGGCCCCAGCCCCCTTGAGGGCTACACCTTC; CDR3: CASSVGPSPLEGYTF
size: NA; V: TRBV18; D: NA; J: TRBJ1-2; DNA: TGTGCCAGCTCACCACAGGAAACTAACTATGGCTACACCTTC; CDR3: CASSPQETNYGYTF
size: NA; V: TRBV5-4; D: TRBD1; J: TRBJ1-2; DNA: TGTGCCAGCAGCCTGCCCGACAGGGGGCTCGCTGGCTACACCTTC; CDR3: CASSLPDRGLAGYTF
size: NA; V: TRBV6-5; D: TRBD1; J: TRBJ1-2; DNA: TGTGCCAGCAGTTGGGGAGGGGGCTCGGTTGGCTACACCTTC; CDR3: CASSWGGGSVGYTF
size: NA; V: TRBV5-1; D: TRBD1; J: TRBJ2-7; DNA: TGCGCCAGCAGCCCCGGAGCGGGACAGGGGTTTTGGGAGCAGTACTTC; CDR3: CASSPGAGQGFWEQYF
size: NA; V: TRBV7-6; D: TRBD1; J: TRBJ1-3; DNA: TGTGCCAGCAGCTCAGCGCCCACAGGGGGAGGAAACACCATATATTTT; CDR3: CASSSAPTGGGNTIYF
size: NA; V: TRBV5-6; D: NA; J: TRBJ1-3; DNA: TGTGCCAGCAGCTTGATAGGGGCAGGGATCGGAAACACCATATATTTT; CDR3: CASSLIGAGIGNTIYF
size: NA; V: TRBV13; D: TRBD2; J: TRBJ2-7; DNA: TGTGCCAGCAGCTTCGGACTAGCGGGGTCCTACGAGCAGTACTTC; CDR3: CASSFGLAGSYEQYF
size: NA; V: TRBV7-9; D: NA; J: TRBJ1-2; DNA: TGTGCCAGCAGCTTAGAAGAGACCTTGAATGGCTACACCTTC; CDR3: CASSLEETLNGYTF
size: once; V: TRBV11-2; D: TRBD1; J: TRBJ1-6; DNA: TGTGCCAGCAGCCTTGTCCGAGGACAGGGTAGGTCACCCCTCCACTTT; CDR3: CASSLVRGQGRSPLHF
size: NA; V: TRBV2; D: TRBD1; J: TRBJ1-2; DNA: TGTGCCAGCAGCGCCGACAGGGGAGGTTATGGCTACACCTTC; CDR3: CASSADRGGYGYTF
size: NA; V: TRBV2; D: TRBD1; J: TRBJ1-1; DNA: TGTGCCAGCAGACCTCGGACAGGGGGGAACACTGAAGCTTTCTTT; CDR3: CASRPRTGGNTEAFF
size: once; V: TRBV19; D: NA; J: TRBJ1-2; DNA: TGTGCCAGTAGTGGGGCGGGGGCCTATGGCTACACCTTC; CDR3: CASSGAGAYGYTF
size: NA; V: TRBV19; D: NA; J: TRBJ1-5; DNA: TGTGCCACTAAGGGTCCGGATAGCAATCAGCCCCAGCATTTT; CDR3: CATKGPDSNQPQHF
size: NA; V: TRBV3-1/TRBV3-2; D: NA; J: TRBJ2-7; DNA: TGTGCCAGCAGGGGCGGACCCTACGAGCAGTACTTC; CDR3: CASRGGPYEQYF
size: NA; V: TRBV6-5; D: TRBD1; J: TRBJ2-3; DNA: TGTGCCAGCAGCCGGGACAGGGTTGCAGATACGCAGTATTTT; CDR3: CASSRDRVADTQYF
size: NA; V: TRBV10-1; D: TRBD1; J: TRBJ2-5; DNA: TGCGCCAGCAGTGGAGGGACAGGAGAACAAGAGACCCAGTACTTC; CDR3: CASSGGTGEQETQYF
size: NA; V: TRBV6-5; D: NA; J: TRBJ1-2; DNA: TGTGCCAGCAGTTACTCGGCGGGAGGGTATGGCTACACCTTC; CDR3: CASSYSAGGYGYTF
size: NA; V: TRBV6-5; D: TRBD1; J: TRBJ1-2; DNA: TGTGCCAGCACCCAGGGACAGGGCTATGGCTACACCTTC; CDR3: CASTQGQGYGYTF
size: NA; V: TRBV7-2; D: TRBD1; J: TRBJ2-2; DNA: TGTGCCAGCAGCTACGGCGACAGGGGGACCGGGGAGCTGTTTTTT; CDR3: CASSYGDRGTGELFF
size: NA; V: TRBV7-2; D: NA; J: TRBJ1-5; DNA: TGTGCCAGCAGCTTTAGTTACAATCAGCCCCAGCATTTT; CDR3: CASSFSYNQPQHF
size: NA; V: TRBV19; D: TRBD2; J: TRBJ2-5; DNA: TGTGCCAGTGGGGAGCGGGGGGAGACCCAGTACTTC; CDR3: CASGERGETQYF